This T cell receptor (beta chain) was observed in a study of T cells in localized non-small cell lung cancer. Findings and limits, study-wide: Sequence data derive from only one tumor region, so heterogeneity remains possible. Longer overall survival was seen with higher T cell density measured in blood. There was higher T cell clonality in uninvolved adjacent lung than in tumor, and it was highest there. A median of around 60 clones ranked among the top 100 in tumor appeared in adjacent lung.

About this clone itself: Its antigen is still unknown. Other DNA sequences in this specimen translate into the identical CDR3.

The V end lost 4 bases, the J end lost 2 bases, and 14 bases lay between the germline ends. Germline-derived CDR1 and CDR2 are SGHTA and FQGNSA. The CDR3 runs 16 residues. Data came from immunoSEQ multiplex PCR; TCRdb stores just in-frame clones and leaves some out. Seen here are 72,000 or so clones, 80% to 90% observed once, and the top ten hold just over 20%. The chain carries TRBV7-2 and TRBJ2-2; D may be TRBD1 or TRBD2 (5 bases each). The TCR comes from a male donor at least 60 years old with stage III squamous cell lung carcinoma. Here the sequenced sample was peripheral blood, taken before any cancer treatment. The DNA for the CDR3 is TGTGCCAGCAGCTCCGGGACCCTCGTCAACACCGGGGAGCTGTTTTTT. It translates to CASSSGTLVNTGELFF.